This T cell receptor beta chain stems from a study of T cell responses to AZD1222 COVID-19 vaccine. Overall study results and limits: Seropositive at baseline were only six AZD1222 recipients. Clonal diversity was possibly underestimated, and the donors were mostly white British, with more females. Nearly half of spike-specific TCRs reportedly target variant regions that are unmutated in the B.1.351 and B.1.1.7 variants.

Recipients boosted at about 4 weeks or about 12 weeks are pooled. Details on this clone: The antigen is not known.

The data were produced by immunoSEQ multiplex PCR, yet TCRdb's version contains in-frame clones alone and is incomplete. The table shows about 140,000 clones, with roughly 84% occurring only once. Trimming removed 2 bases from V and 9 bases from J; junction bases left unmatched: 11. CDR1 SGHDT and CDR2 YYEEEE come from the germline V gene. The CDR3 is 16 residues long. The chain carries TRBV5-6 and TRBJ1-6; 7 positions agree with TRBD1. Sequenced here: peripheral blood, sampled 28 days after the second AZD1222 dose. This sequence was found in an adult who received the AZD1222 COVID-19 vaccine. In DNA form, the CDR3 reads TGTGCCAGCAGCTTCGCCTCCGGGACAGCGTCTTCACCCCTCCACTTT. It is translated as CASSFASGTASSPLHF.